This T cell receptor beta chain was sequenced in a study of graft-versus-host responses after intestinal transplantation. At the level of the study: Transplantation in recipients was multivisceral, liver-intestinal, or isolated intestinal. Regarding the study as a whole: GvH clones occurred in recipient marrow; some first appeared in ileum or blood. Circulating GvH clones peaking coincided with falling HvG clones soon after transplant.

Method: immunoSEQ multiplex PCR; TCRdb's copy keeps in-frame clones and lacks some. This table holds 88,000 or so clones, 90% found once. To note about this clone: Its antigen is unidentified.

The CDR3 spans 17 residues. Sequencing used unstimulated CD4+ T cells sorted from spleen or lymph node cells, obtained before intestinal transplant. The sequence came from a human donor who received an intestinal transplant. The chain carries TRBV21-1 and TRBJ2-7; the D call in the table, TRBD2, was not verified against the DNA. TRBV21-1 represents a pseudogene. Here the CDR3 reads CASSKALESPCGYEQYF. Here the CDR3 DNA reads TGTGCCAGCAGCAAAGCGCTGGAAAGCCCCTGCGGCTACGAGCAGTACTTC.